These 19 T cell receptor beta chains originate from one sample sequenced in a study of tumor-infiltrating lymphocytes in primary liver carcinoma. Priming with a constant-region primer yielded TCR beta cDNA from around 0.45 ug total RNA. The TCR beta library was amplified through three nested multiplex PCR rounds in a modified ARM-PCR procedure. In the first two PCR rounds, TRBV1-TRBV30 forward primers were paired with a C-beta reverse primer, and each round lasted nine to ten cycles. One entry per CDR3 protein, called by TCRdb with MiXCR from the multiplex PCR reads. The data contain 330,000 or so distinct CDR3 sequences, less than 70% of them singletons. Unsorted whole blood supplied the RNA, and germline DNA was extracted too. The sequencing sample was made of peripheral blood. Receptors were obtained from a man between 35 and 55 years old with primary liver carcinoma and hepatitis B virus infection.

For this clonotype: It is likely a read error, because the conserved phenylalanine at the end of the CDR3 is missing. The chain joins TRBV7-9 to TRBJ1-4, with TRBD1 identical over 8 bases. V shed 2 bases and J 7 bases; nucleotides not matched to a gene: 6. This CDR3 is 15 amino acids long. Germline V gene lookup returns CDR1 SEHNR and CDR2 FQNEAQ (reference sequence). The CDR3 nucleotides read TGTGCCAGCAGCTTACGGGACAGGTTCGGTGAAAAACTGTTTCTT. Translating it yields CASSLRDRFGEKLFL.

The rearrangement uses TRBV14 and TRBJ2-7; 15 nucleotides agree with TRBD2. The V gene's germline CDR1 is SGHDN and CDR2 FVKESK. The CDR3 is made up of 19 amino acids. The V and J ends lost 4 bases and 0 bases, in that order; junction bases with no gene match: 10. Here the CDR3 reads CASSLGTWTSGRGSYEQYF. CDR3 bases: TGTGCCAGCAGCCTGGGGACATGGACTAGCGGGAGGGGCTCCTACGAGCAGTACTTC.

To note about this clonotype: Germline is not matched at one junction end, which may reflect a read error. The J gene is TRBJ2-2, the V gene TRBV11-2; D perhaps matches TRBD2 (5 bases). This CDR3 contains 14 residues. Germline lookup yields CDR1 SGHAT and CDR2 FQNNGV. In DNA, the CDR3 is TGTGCCTGCAGCTTAGAAGTGAACACCGGGGAGCTGGTTTTT. Translated: CACSLEVNTGELVF.

The sample holds a few counts of this clonotype. The V call is TRBV7-8, the J call TRBJ1-2; 7 bases align to TRBD1. In germline, CDR1 is SGHVS, CDR2 FQNEAQ. V trimming: 4 bases; J trimming: 4 bases; junction bases outside the gene matches: 6. This CDR3 spans 14 amino acids. The CDR3 reads CASSWGTEAYGYTF. CDR3 nucleotide sequence: TGTGCCAGCAGCTGGGGGACAGAAGCCTATGGCTACACCTTC. The variable domain in full, completed from reference TRBV7-8 and TRBJ1-2, reads GAGVSQSPRYKVAKRGQDVALRCDPISGHVSLFWYQQALGQGPEFLTYFQNEAQLDKSGLPSDRFFAERPEGSVSTLKIQRTQQEDSAVYLCASSWGTEAYGYTFGSGTRLTVV.

This clonotype was seen ten or more times. The chain links TRBV11-2 to TRBJ2-3; D remains ambiguous. Trimming cost V 1 base and J 3 bases, with 11 bases left between them. CDR1 and CDR2 from the germline V gene are SGHAT and FQNNGV. This CDR3 spans 15 amino acids. CDR3: CASSLVGSDTDTQYF. The CDR3 coding sequence is TGTGCCAGCAGCTTAGTCGGGTCCGATACAGATACGCAGTATTTT.

Of note for this clonotype: The junction departs from germline at one end; a sequencing error may be responsible. The chain carries TRBV11-2 and TRBJ2-1, with no clear D. The CDR3 extends over 14 amino acids. The germline gives CDR1 SGHAT, CDR2 FQNNGV. The CDR3 loop reads CTSSLWGYRDEQFF. In DNA form, the CDR3 reads TGTACCAGCAGCTTGTGGGGATACAGAGATGAGCAGTTCTTC.

Regarding this clonotype: No conserved phenylalanine or tryptophan is present at the end of the CDR3, so a read error is the likely explanation. The chain is built from TRBV5-6 and TRBJ2-7, with no clear D. The CDR3 loop spans 11 amino acids. V was trimmed by 3 bases and J by 2 bases, leaving 3 bases between them. Looked up from germline, CDR1 is SGHDT and CDR2 is YYEEEE. CDR3 DNA sequence: TGTGCCAGCAGCTCCACCTACGAGCAGTACTCC. Amino acids: CASSSTYEQYS.

With respect to this clonotype: A much bigger clone sits one base away, suggesting this may be a read error. The chain uses TRBV29-1 and TRBJ2-5; TRBD2 might be the D (6 bases). There are 13 residues in the CDR3. The germline V gene has CDR1 SQVTM and CDR2 ANQGSEA. The V gene lost 7 bases and the J gene lost 0 bases, with 12 bases spanning the gap. The CDR3 DNA sequence: TGCAGCGCCGTAGCGGCTCACCAAGAGACCCAGTACTTC. Protein: CSAVAAHQETQYF. Full variable domain (remainder filled in from reference TRBV29-1 and TRBJ2-5): SAVISQKPSRDICQRGTSLTIQCQVDSQVTMMFWYRQQPGQSLTLIATANQGSEATYESGFVIDKFPISRPNLTFSTLTVSNMSPEDSSIYLCSAVAAHQETQYFGPGTRLLVL.

This clonotype was observed a single time. V and J are TRBV12-3 or TRBV12-4 and TRBJ1-6; D is undetermined. V lost 6 bases, J lost 13 bases, and 13 bases lay in between. The CDR3 length is 12 residues. In DNA form, the CDR3 reads TGTGCCAGCAGCCGGAGAGTGTGGCCCCTCCACTTT. Protein: CASSRRVWPLHF.

In this sample, this clonotype turned up once. A much larger clone lies one base from this, so it may be a read error. The rearrangement joins TRBV6-5 to TRBJ2-1; D call uncertain. The germline V gene has CDR1 MNHEY and CDR2 SVGAGI. The CDR3 extends over 12 amino acids. CDR3 protein: CASISPYDEQFF. DNA for the CDR3: TGTGCCAGCATCTCTCCCTACGATGAGCAGTTCTTC.

For this clonotype: A much larger clone sits a single nucleotide away, making a read error possible. CDR3 DNA sequence: TGTGCCAGCAGCCCCCCTCCGGGTGCTAACTATGGCTACACCTTC. It encodes CASSPPPGANYGYTF. The rearrangement uses TRBV6-2 or TRBV6-3 and TRBJ1-2; D is unclear. The CDR3 length is 15 residues. The V gene lost 6 bases and the J gene lost 0 bases, with 14 bases spanning the gap. The germline V gene encodes CDR1 MNHEY and CDR2 SVGEGT.

The rearrangement joins TRBV11-2 to TRBJ1-1, with D possibly matching TRBD1 (6 bases). V gave up 6 bases and J gave up 6 bases, with 17 bases separating them. Per germline, CDR1 SGHAT and CDR2 FQNNGV. The CDR3 has 14 amino acids. The CDR3: CASSHSGANSEAFF. The CDR3 nucleotides are TGTGCCAGCAGTCACTCAGGGGCCAACTCTGAAGCTTTCTTT.

This clonotype was recorded at least ten times. The J gene is TRBJ2-7, the V gene TRBV10-2; D is unclear. This CDR3 region has 12 residues. Germline V lookup: CDR1 WSHSY, CDR2 SAAADI. The V gene lost 3 bases and the J gene lost 3 bases, with 6 bases spanning the gap. CDR3: CASSDQNYEQYF. In nucleotides, the CDR3 is TGCGCCAGCAGTGACCAAAACTACGAGCAGTACTTC.

V and J are TRBV11-3 and TRBJ1-1, with D possibly TRBD1 on 5 matching bases. From germline, CDR1 is SGHNT and CDR2 YENEEA. Trimming took 0 bases from V and 3 from J, leaving 20 bases between them. This CDR3 comprises 18 residues. CDR3 DNA sequence: TGTGCCAGCAGCTTAGAGGGGCCGGGAGTCGGTAGACACACTGAAGCTTTCTTT. Translated, it gives CASSLEGPGVGRHTEAFF.

Regarding this clonotype: A much larger clone is a single base away; this may be a read error. The rearrangement links TRBV4-2 to TRBJ2-5, with 10 bases matching TRBD2. The V gene's germline CDR1 is LGHNA and CDR2 YNFKEQ. The CDR3 consists of 17 residues. The CDR3 nucleotides are TGTGCCAGCAGCCAAGATATGCTAGCGGGAGACCAAGAGGCCCAGTACTTC. This encodes CASSQDMLAGDQEAQYF.

Concerning this clonotype itself: The junction departs from the called germline gene at one end, perhaps through a read error. The chain couples TRBV14 to TRBJ2-5; D may be TRBD2 (7 bases). CDR3 size: 14 residues. Germline V gives CDR1 SGHDN, CDR2 FVKESK. The CDR3 DNA follows: TGTGCCAGTAGCCATTTACAGGGAGGGGAGACCCAGTACTTC. Encoded protein: CASSHLQGGETQYF.

As regards this clonotype: One end of the junction is discordant with germline, which a read error may explain. The gene calls are TRBV10-3 and TRBJ1-1; 9 bases align to TRBD1. The CDR3 runs 16 residues. CDR1 ENHRY and CDR2 SYGVKD come from the germline V gene. CDR3 loop: CAISDEQGASGTEAFF. The DNA of the CDR3 is TGTGCCATTAGTGATGAACAGGGGGCGAGTGGCACTGAAGCTTTCTTT.

Ten or more counts support this clonotype. The chain carries TRBV6-6 and TRBJ2-1, with TRBD2 matching over 11 bases. V was clipped by 6 bases and J by 5 bases; unmatched bases: 6. Germline-derived CDR1 and CDR2 are MNHNY and SVGAGI (reference sequence). The CDR3 consists of 15 residues. CDR3 residues: CASRPPTSGNNEQFF. Written as DNA, the CDR3 is TGTGCCAGCAGGCCCCCGACTAGCGGGAACAATGAGCAGTTCTTC.

To note about this clonotype: Just one base apart from a much larger clone, this may be a read error. This chain joins TRBV12-3 or TRBV12-4 and TRBJ2-5; 8 nucleotides agree with TRBD1. The CDR3 totals 11 residues. CDR3 DNA sequence: TGTGTCAGCAGTTTAACGGGCAGGGGGCACTTC. It codes for CVSSLTGRGHF.